The clone carrying this TCR beta chain came up many times. This sample is part of a study of T cell repertoires in cytomegalovirus infection. TCRdb re-called the reads through MiXCR, storing one row per CDR3 protein. Of 200,000 or so distinct CDR3 sequences in the sample, 25% to 30% were seen once. V was clipped by 5 bases and J by 1 base, with 11 bases between them. The CDR3 covers 14 residues. From germline, CDR1 is SGHTA and CDR2 FQGTGA. The clonotype comes from a human donor in good health (CMV status not recorded). Some clones in this sample may be carry-over from other donors' samples. The sample consisted of PBMCs. The genes are TRBV7-3 and TRBJ1-1; perhaps TRBD1 as D (5 bases). The CDR3 DNA reads as TGTGCCAGCAGCCCGTTGGGGCCGAACACTGAAGCTTTCTTT. Translating gives CASSPLGPNTEAFF.